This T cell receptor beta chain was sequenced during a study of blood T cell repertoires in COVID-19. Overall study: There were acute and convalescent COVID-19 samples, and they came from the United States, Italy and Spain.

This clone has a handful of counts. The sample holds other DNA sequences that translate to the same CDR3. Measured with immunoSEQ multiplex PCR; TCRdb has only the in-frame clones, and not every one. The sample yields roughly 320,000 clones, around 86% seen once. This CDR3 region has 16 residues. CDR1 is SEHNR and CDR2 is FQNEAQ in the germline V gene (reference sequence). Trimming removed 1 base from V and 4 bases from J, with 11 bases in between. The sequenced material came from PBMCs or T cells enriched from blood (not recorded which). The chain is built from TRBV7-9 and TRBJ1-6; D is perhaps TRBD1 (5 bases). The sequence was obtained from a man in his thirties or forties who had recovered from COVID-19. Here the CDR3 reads CASSLGQGFYNSPLHF. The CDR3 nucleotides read TGTGCCAGCAGCTTAGGGCAGGGATTTTATAATTCACCCCTCCACTTT. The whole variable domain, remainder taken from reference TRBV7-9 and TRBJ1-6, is DTGVSQNPRHKITKRGQNVTFRCDPISEHNRLYWYRQTLGQGPEFLTYFQNEAQLEKSRLLSDRFSAERPKGSFSTLEIQRTEQGDSAMYLCASSLGQGFYNSPLHFGNGTRLTVT.